This TCR beta chain comes out of a study of cytomegalovirus exposure and HLA in healthy donors. PCR used 60 Vbeta primers and 13 Jbeta primers. Profiled with immunoSEQ multiplex PCR; TCRdb holds only in-frame clones, not every one. The sample lists approximately 190,000 clones, 85% to 90% occurring once. Of note for this clone: Its antigen is undetermined.

V shed 8 bases and J shed 4 bases, with 17 bases lying between them. Germline CDR1 MNHEY, CDR2 SMNVEV (reference sequence). The CDR3 spans 14 residues. The study, taken as a whole, reports: V segments that were indistinguishable, TRBV6-2 and TRBV6-3 among them, were omitted from analysis. Per a prior analysis, the majority of TCR beta V segments were productive roughly 87% or roughly 30% of the time. HLA allele associations emerged for about 16,000 TCR beta sequences in a later analysis, at 0.05 false discovery rate.

The specimen sequenced was PBMCs. The chain recombines TRBV27 with TRBJ1-2; unclear D gene. The TCR was taken from a young man in good health and CMV-seronegative. Here the CDR3 reads CASARQERVYGYTF. The DNA of the CDR3 is TGTGCCAGCGCCCGCCAGGAGCGGGTCTATGGCTACACCTTC.